This entry features one T cell receptor (beta chain) sequence. Its specificity is not known. The data derive from a study of T cell responses to AZD1222 COVID-19 vaccine. The V gene end was trimmed by 1 base and the J gene end by 4 bases; junction bases not matched to a gene: 12. The CDR3 extends over 17 amino acids. Germline assignment: CDR1 SEHNR and CDR2 FQNEAQ (reference sequence). Only in-frame clones appear in the TCRdb table, and some are missing; sequencing was by immunoSEQ multiplex PCR. The sample consists of about 120,000 clones, around 88% of them appearing once. General study results and limits: Spike-specific TCR repertoires showed rising breadth and depth after two AZD1222 doses.

This receptor was obtained from an adult who received the AZD1222 COVID-19 vaccine. The chain joins TRBV7-9 to TRBJ2-7; 8 nucleotides match TRBD2. The specimen was peripheral blood, collected 28 days after the second AZD1222 dose. The CDR3 sequence: CASSLVIPGLGSYEQYF. CDR3 sequence (DNA): TGTGCCAGCAGCTTAGTAATACCGGGACTAGGAAGTTACGAGCAGTACTTC.